Below are 12 T cell receptor beta chains sequenced from a single sample in a study of Tregs in tolerant kidney transplant recipients (dated by TCRdb to between 2018 and 2021). The library relied on the immunoSEQ multiplex PCR assay. The table was pulled from immuneACCESS by TCRdb, which kept in-frame rearrangements only. Such tables lose some clones; where checked, under half of the loss comes from unresolved V genes, and the rest has no known cause. This sample holds hundreds of thousands of clones; approximately 84% were observed only once. The top ten clonotypes cover around 0.61% of the sample. Sequenced sample: CD4+ T cells from blood. Receptor source: a human donor in good health.

The gene calls are TRBV7-6 and TRBJ2-7, with 7 bases aligning to TRBD1. The CDR3 is 16 residues long. The germline V gene encodes CDR1 SGHVS and CDR2 FNYEAQ. The J segment lost 4 bases and the V segment lost 0 bases, leaving 9 bases of the junction unmatched. The CDR3 spells CASSLAPGQLGYEQYF. The CDR3 coding sequence is TGTGCCAGCAGCTTAGCGCCGGGACAGCTGGGGTACGAGCAGTACTTC.

The chain has TRBV6-1 and TRBJ1-5, with 8 positions matching TRBD1. The CDR3 has 15 amino acids. Losses at the gene ends were 3 bases for V and 5 bases for J; bases not matched to a gene: 6. Germline assignment: CDR1 MNHNS and CDR2 SASEGT. CDR3 coding DNA: TGTGCCAGCAGTGATCAGGGGGCGATGGATCAGCCCCAGCATTTT. As protein: CASSDQGAMDQPQHF.

This chain joins TRBV5-8 and TRBJ2-3; D not certain. This CDR3 is 14 amino acids long. Trimming cost V 7 bases and J 2 bases, with 14 bases left between them. CDR1 and CDR2 from the germline V gene are SGHTS and YDEGEE. The CDR3 spells CASRIGPDTDTQYF. In DNA, the CDR3 is TGTGCCAGCCGTATAGGACCCGACACAGATACGCAGTATTTT.

This clone was seen a few times. The V and J genes are TRBV27 and TRBJ1-2, with D uncertain. V was cut by 2 bases and J by 0 bases, with 10 bases left in between. CDR3 length: 15 amino acids. CDR1 and CDR2 from the germline V gene are MNHEY and SMNVEV (reference sequence). CDR3 region: CASSLTNLANYGYTF. CDR3 nucleotides: TGTGCCAGCAGTTTAACGAATCTAGCTAACTATGGCTACACCTTC.

The chain joins TRBV7-9 to TRBJ2-3; D unclear. Trimming left V 1 base short and J 2 bases short, with 7 bases between. The CDR3 length is 14 residues. Germline CDR1 reads SEHNR; CDR2 reads FQNEAQ (reference sequence). CDR3 amino acids: CASSLVFPTDTQYF. The CDR3 DNA reads as TGTGCCAGCAGCTTAGTCTTCCCCACAGATACGCAGTATTTT.

This sequence joins TRBV5-4 and TRBJ2-5; the match to TRBD1 covers 7 bases. This CDR3 spans 14 amino acids. From germline, CDR1 is SGHNT and CDR2 YYREEE (reference sequence). The ends lost 4 bases at V and 2 bases at J; junction bases unmatched: 5. DNA of the CDR3: TGTGCCAGCAGCCCGGGACAGACGCAAGAGACCCAGTACTTC. Its translation is CASSPGQTQETQYF. Complete variable domain (other parts from reference TRBV5-4 and TRBJ2-5): ETGVTQSPTHLIKTRGQQVTLRCSSQSGHNTVSWYQQALGQGPQFIFQYYREEENGRGNFPPRFSGLQFPNYSSELNVNALELDDSALYLCASSPGQTQETQYFGPGTRLLVL.

V usage is TRBV7-9 and J usage is TRBJ2-3; 9 bases are shared with TRBD2. The CDR3 covers 16 residues. CDR1 and CDR2 (germline): SEHNR, FQNEAQ (reference sequence). The V segment lost 5 bases and the J segment 2 bases; nucleotides outside the gene matches: 8. The CDR3, as DNA: TGTGCCAGCAGCCCAGGGGCTAGCGGGAACACAGATACGCAGTATTTT. Protein sequence: CASSPGASGNTDTQYF.

The rearrangement joins TRBV10-3 to TRBJ1-5; 8 bases are a match to TRBD1. Trimming removed 4 bases from V and 5 bases from J; junction bases left unmatched: 7. Germline CDR1 and CDR2: ENHRY and SYGVKD. The CDR3 has 15 residues. The CDR3 bases are TGTGCCATCAGTGTACAGGGGGGGATCGATCAGCCCCAGCATTTT. Translation: CAISVQGGIDQPQHF.

The chain couples TRBV6-5 to TRBJ2-3, with 7 bases fitting TRBD1. This CDR3 is 14 amino acids long. Germline lookup yields CDR1 MNHEY and CDR2 SVGAGI. V lost 6 bases to trimming and J lost 2 bases; unmatched junction nucleotides: 5. CDR3 loop: CASRPTGTTDTQYF. In DNA form, the CDR3 reads TGTGCCAGCAGACCGACAGGGACCACAGATACGCAGTATTTT.

This rearrangement joins TRBV27 to TRBJ2-7; D is unclear. The V end was cut by 5 bases, the J end by 3 bases, with 17 bases between. CDR1 is MNHEY and CDR2 is SMNVEV in the germline V gene (reference sequence). The CDR3 length is 15 residues. CDR3 nucleotide sequence: TGTGCCAGCAGTACGCGTTTCAGCCCGAGCTACGAGCAGTACTTC. It yields the protein CASSTRFSPSYEQYF.

The CDR3 DNA sequence: TGTGCCAGCAGCTCCGGACTAGCAACCTACAATGAGCAGTTCTTC. Protein sequence: CASSSGLATYNEQFF. The chain joins TRBV5-5 to TRBJ2-1, with 8 bases matching TRBD2. J lost 2 bases, V lost 3 bases, and 4 bases had no gene match. CDR3 size: 15 residues. CDR1 and CDR2 from the germline V gene are SGHKS and YYEKEE (reference sequence).

For this clone: Other DNA sequences within the sample encode an identical CDR3. This rearrangement joins TRBV30 to TRBJ2-6; D may be TRBD1 or TRBD2 (5 bases each). Looked up from germline, CDR1 is GTSNPN and CDR2 is SVGIG (reference sequence). V dropped 4 bases and J dropped 2 bases, with 12 bases sitting between them. The CDR3 spans 15 residues. CDR3 DNA: TGTGCCTGGATCGGTGGGGGTCCTGGGGCCAACGTCCTGACTTTC. This translates into CAWIGGGPGANVLTF.